This paragraph covers one TCR beta chain sequence. What it binds is not known. Clones were read by immunoSEQ multiplex PCR, and TCRdb kept only the in-frame ones, dropping some. The sample carries some 47,000 clones, approximately 89% recorded once. Related graft donors supplied nonmyeloablative bone marrow transplants, and mixed chimerism was transient. These data come from a study of Tregs in tolerant kidney transplant recipients. General study findings and limits: Some patients' samples used different primers over time, so nucleotide sequences weren't comparable. Donor-specific Treg expansion exceeded global Treg expansion in tolerant patients, suggesting antigen drive.

Trimming took 3 bases from V and 6 from J; bases not matched to a gene: 7. The V gene's germline CDR1 is LGHNA and CDR2 YSLEER. The CDR3 is 15 amino acids. The starting material was CD8+ T cells from blood (PBMCs), obtained 12 months after the transplant. The receptor's source is a human patient who received a combined kidney and bone marrow transplant. T cells may partly derive from the graft donor. The chain joins TRBV4-3 to TRBJ1-2; 10 bases are a match to TRBD1. CDR3 residues: CASSHSWTGGHGYTF. The DNA for the CDR3 is TGCGCCAGCAGCCATTCCTGGACAGGGGGTCATGGCTACACCTTC.